The present T cell receptor (beta chain) was sequenced within a study of Tregs in tolerant kidney transplant recipients. Overall study context: An approximately three-day belatacept mixed lymphocyte reaction, sometimes plus 5-day graft donor restimulation, preceded CD4+CD25+CD127- sorting. Recipient cells were told from donor cells by antibody staining.

The table lists this clone with a count of one. Antigen unknown. Clones were sequenced by immunoSEQ multiplex PCR, and TCRdb holds only the in-frame ones, with some missing. This table has tens of thousands of clones, 95% to 96% appearing once. Per the germline V gene, CDR1 is SGHNT and CDR2 is YENEEA. After removal of 3 bases from V and 5 bases from J, the junction contained 7 bases not matched to a gene. This CDR3 has 15 amino acids. Specimen: Tregs from blood cultured with allogeneic cells. The chain recombines TRBV11-3 with TRBJ2-5, with 9 bases aligning to TRBD2. The receptor was derived from a human donor in good health. CDR3 nucleotide sequence: TGTGCCAGCAGCTTGGGACTAGCCGGTGTGGAGACCCAGTACTTC. It is translated as CASSLGLAGVETQYF.